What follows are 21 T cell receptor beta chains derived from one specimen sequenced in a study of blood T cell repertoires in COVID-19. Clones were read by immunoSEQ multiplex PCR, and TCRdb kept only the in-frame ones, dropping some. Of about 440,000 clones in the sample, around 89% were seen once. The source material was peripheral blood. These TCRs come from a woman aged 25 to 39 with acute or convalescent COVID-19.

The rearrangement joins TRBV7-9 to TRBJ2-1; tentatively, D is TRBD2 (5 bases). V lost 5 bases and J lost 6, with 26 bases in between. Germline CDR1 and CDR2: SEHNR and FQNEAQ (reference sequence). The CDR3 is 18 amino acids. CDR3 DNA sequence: TGTGCCAGCAGCCCCCGAGATTATTCGGGAACCTACTCCAATGAGCAGTTCTTC. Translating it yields CASSPRDYSGTYSNEQFF.

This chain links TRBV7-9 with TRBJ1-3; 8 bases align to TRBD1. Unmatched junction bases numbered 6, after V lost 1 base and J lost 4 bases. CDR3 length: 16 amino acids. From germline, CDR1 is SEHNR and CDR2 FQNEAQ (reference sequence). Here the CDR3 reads CASSLVTGGSGNTIYF. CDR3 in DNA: TGTGCCAGCAGCTTAGTTACAGGGGGATCGGGAAACACCATATATTTT.

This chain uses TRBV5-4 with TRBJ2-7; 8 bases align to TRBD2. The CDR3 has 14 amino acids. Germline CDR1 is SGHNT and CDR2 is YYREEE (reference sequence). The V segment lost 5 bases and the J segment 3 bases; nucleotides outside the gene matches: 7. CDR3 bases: TGTGCCAGCAGACCAACAAGCGGGGGCTACGAGCAGTACTTC. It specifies CASRPTSGGYEQYF.

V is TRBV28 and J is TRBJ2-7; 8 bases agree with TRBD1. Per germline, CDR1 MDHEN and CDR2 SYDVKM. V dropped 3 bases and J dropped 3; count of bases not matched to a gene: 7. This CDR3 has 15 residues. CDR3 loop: CASSLPRDRRYEQYF. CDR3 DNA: TGTGCCAGCAGTTTGCCCCGGGACAGGCGCTACGAGCAGTACTTC.

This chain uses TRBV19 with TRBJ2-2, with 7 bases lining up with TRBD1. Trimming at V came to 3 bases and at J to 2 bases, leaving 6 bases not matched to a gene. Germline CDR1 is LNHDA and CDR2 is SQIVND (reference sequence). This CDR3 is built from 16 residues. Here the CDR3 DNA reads TGTGCCAGTAGTATCAGGCCAGGGGGAAACACCGGGGAGCTGTTTTTT. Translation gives CASSIRPGGNTGELFF.

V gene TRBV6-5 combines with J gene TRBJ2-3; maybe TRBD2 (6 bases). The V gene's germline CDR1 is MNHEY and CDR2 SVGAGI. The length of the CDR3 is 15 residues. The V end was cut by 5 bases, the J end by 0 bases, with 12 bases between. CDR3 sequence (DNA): TGTGCCAGCAGTCTTCCTAGCGCCAGCACAGATACGCAGTATTTT. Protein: CASSLPSASTDTQYF.

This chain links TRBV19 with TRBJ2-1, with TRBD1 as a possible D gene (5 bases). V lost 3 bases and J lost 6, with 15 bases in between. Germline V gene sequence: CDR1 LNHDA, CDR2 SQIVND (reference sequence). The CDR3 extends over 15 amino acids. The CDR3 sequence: CASSIGRSQGNEQFF. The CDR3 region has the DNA TGTGCCAGTAGTATTGGCAGGTCTCAGGGCAATGAGCAGTTCTTC.

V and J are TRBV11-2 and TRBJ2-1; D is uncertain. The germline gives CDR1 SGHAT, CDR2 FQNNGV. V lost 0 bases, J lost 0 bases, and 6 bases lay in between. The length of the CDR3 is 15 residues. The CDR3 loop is CASSLDPSSYNEQFF. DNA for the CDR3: TGTGCCAGCAGCTTAGATCCCAGCTCCTACAATGAGCAGTTCTTC.

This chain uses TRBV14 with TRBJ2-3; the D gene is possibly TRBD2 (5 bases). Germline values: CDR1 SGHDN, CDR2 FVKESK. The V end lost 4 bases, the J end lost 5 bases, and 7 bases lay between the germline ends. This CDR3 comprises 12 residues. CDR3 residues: CASSLTRDTQYF. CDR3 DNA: TGTGCCAGCAGCCTAACTAGAGATACGCAGTATTTT.

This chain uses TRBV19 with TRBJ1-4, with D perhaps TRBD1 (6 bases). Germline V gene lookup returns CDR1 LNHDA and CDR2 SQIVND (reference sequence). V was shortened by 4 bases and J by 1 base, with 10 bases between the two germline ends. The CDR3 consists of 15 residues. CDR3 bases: TGTGCCAGTAGTACCCCCAGGGGAACTAATGAAAAACTGTTTTTT. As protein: CASSTPRGTNEKLFF.

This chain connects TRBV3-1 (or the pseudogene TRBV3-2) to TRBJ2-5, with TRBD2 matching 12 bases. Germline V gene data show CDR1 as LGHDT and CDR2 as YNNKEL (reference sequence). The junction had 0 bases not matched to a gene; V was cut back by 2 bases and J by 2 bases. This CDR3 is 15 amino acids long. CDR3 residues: CASSQLAGGQETQYF. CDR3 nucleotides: TGTGCCAGCAGCCAACTAGCGGGGGGGCAAGAGACCCAGTACTTC.

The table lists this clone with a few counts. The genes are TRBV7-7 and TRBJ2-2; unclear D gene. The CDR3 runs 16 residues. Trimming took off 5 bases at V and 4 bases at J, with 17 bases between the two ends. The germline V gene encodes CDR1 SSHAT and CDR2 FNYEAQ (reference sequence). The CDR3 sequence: CASSHHSGSGTGELFF. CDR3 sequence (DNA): TGTGCCAGCAGCCACCACAGTGGGTCAGGCACCGGGGAGCTGTTTTTT. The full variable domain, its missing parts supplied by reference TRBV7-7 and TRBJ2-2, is GAGVSQSPRYKVTKRGQDVTLRCDPISSHATLYWYQQALGQGPEFLTYFNYEAQPDKSGLPSDRFSAERPEGSISTLTIQRTEQRDSAMYRCASSHHSGSGTGELFFGEGSRLTVL.

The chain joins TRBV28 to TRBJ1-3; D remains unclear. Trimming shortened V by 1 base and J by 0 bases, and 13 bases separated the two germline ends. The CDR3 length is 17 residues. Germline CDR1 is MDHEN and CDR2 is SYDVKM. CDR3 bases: TGTGCCAGCAGTTTATCCCTGGGCAGCATCTCTGGAAACACCATATATTTT. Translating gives CASSLSLGSISGNTIYF.

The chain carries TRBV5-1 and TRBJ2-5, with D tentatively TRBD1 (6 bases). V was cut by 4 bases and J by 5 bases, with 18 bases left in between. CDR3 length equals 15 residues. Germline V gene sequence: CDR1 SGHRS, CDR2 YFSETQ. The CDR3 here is CASSPQGGGGETQYF. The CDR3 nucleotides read TGCGCCAGCAGCCCACAGGGTGGAGGTGGGGAGACCCAGTACTTC.

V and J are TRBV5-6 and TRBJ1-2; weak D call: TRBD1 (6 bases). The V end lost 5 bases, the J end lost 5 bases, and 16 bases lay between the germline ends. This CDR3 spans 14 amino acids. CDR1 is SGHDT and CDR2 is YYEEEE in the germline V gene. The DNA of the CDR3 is TGTGCCAGCAGAACCGGACAGATGGGGTATGGCTACACCTTC. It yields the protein CASRTGQMGYGYTF.

DNA for the CDR3: TGTGCCTGGAGACACCAGAACACTGAAGCTTTCTTT. Translated, it gives CAWRHQNTEAFF. V usage is TRBV30 and J usage is TRBJ1-1; no firm D call. V was cut by 3 bases and J by 1 base, with 6 bases left in between. Germline CDR1 reads GTSNPN; CDR2 reads SVGIG (reference sequence). This CDR3 region has 12 residues.

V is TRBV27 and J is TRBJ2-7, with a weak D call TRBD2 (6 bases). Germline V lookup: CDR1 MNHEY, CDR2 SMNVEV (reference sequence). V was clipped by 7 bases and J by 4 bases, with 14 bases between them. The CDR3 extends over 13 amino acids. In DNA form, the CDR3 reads TGTGCCAGCAAAAACCCGGGGACTTACGAGCAGTACTTC. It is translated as CASKNPGTYEQYF.

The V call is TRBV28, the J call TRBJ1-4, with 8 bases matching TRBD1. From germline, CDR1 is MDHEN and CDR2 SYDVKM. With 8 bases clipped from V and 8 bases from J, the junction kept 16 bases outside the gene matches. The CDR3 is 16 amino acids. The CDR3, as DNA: TGTGCCAGCGGGTCCCAAACAGGGGGTCGATCCGAAAAACTGTTTTTT. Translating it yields CASGSQTGGRSEKLFF.

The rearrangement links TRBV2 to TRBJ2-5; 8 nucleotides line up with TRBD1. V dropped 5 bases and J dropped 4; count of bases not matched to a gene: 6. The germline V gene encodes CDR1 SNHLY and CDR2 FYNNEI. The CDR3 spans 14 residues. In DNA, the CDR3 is TGTGCCAGCAGTCCCCAGGGGGCTTCAGAGACCCAGTACTTC. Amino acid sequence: CASSPQGASETQYF.

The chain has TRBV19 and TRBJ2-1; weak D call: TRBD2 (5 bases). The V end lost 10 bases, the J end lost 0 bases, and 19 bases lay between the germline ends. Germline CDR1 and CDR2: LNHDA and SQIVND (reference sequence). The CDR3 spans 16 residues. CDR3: CAISPTLDFSYNEQFF. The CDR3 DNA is TGTGCCATCTCCCCTACACTAGACTTCTCCTACAATGAGCAGTTCTTC.

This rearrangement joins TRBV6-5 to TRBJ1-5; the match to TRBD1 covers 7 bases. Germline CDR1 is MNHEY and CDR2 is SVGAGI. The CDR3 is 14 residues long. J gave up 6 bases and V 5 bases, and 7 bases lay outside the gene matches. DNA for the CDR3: TGTGCCAGCAGTCTCTCAGGGGGTGGTCAGCCCCAGCATTTT. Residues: CASSLSGGGQPQHF.